The 10 T cell receptor beta chains below come from one sample, sequenced in a study of blood T cell repertoires in COVID-19. The repertoire was sequenced with immunoSEQ multiplex PCR; TCRdb's copy has only in-frame clones and lacks some. The table includes about 99,000 clones, more than 80% detected once. The sequenced material came from peripheral blood. These receptors were obtained from a human donor in a cohort sampled during active COVID-19.

V and J are TRBV12-5 and TRBJ2-1; D not resolved. This CDR3 is 14 amino acids long. CDR1 LGHNT and CDR2 FRNRAP come from the germline V gene. V lost 1 base and J lost 8, with 12 bases in between. The CDR3 nucleotides read TGTGCTAGTGGTTTGGAGACACCGCTGGATGAGCAGTTCTTC. It encodes CASGLETPLDEQFF.

This chain joins TRBV18 and TRBJ2-2; 7 positions agree with TRBD2. CDR3 length equals 16 residues. Germline assignment: CDR1 KGHSH and CDR2 LQKENI. Trimming removed 3 bases from V and 0 bases from J; junction bases left unmatched: 4. The CDR3 reads CASSPRRGTNTGELFF. The CDR3 DNA is TGTGCCAGCTCACCGCGGCGGGGGACGAACACCGGGGAGCTGTTTTTT.

This clone was picked up one time. The chain joins TRBV19 to TRBJ2-7, with a possible D match to TRBD2 (6 bases). There are 13 residues in the CDR3. The germline V and J ends were trimmed by 4 bases and 8 bases, with 15 bases remaining between them. Germline-derived CDR1 and CDR2 are LNHDA and SQIVND (reference sequence). The CDR3 DNA sequence: TGTGCCAGTAGTACCACGGGACTTGTCCAGCAGTACTTC. It is translated as CASSTTGLVQQYF.

V gene TRBV5-1 combines with J gene TRBJ1-6; tentatively, D is TRBD1 (5 bases). CDR1 is SGHRS and CDR2 is YFSETQ in the germline V gene. The CDR3 is 15 amino acids. The V end was cut by 4 bases, the J end by 1 base, with 9 bases between. The CDR3, as DNA: TGCGCCAGCAGCCCCGGGGGGTCCTATAATTCACCCCTCCACTTT. It is translated as CASSPGGSYNSPLHF.

The V and J genes are TRBV2 and TRBJ1-2, with D maybe TRBD1 (6 bases). Trimming removed 8 bases from V and 6 bases from J, with 25 bases in between. The germline CDR1 and CDR2 sequences are SNHLY and FYNNEI. This CDR3 region has 16 residues. This CDR3 is CASARELLSGHHGYTF. CDR3 sequence (DNA): TGTGCCAGCGCACGCGAGCTTCTCTCGGGACACCATGGCTACACCTTC.

This clone was recorded only once. CDR3 bases: TGTGCCAGCAGCTTAGAACGGGGGAACACTGAAGCTTTCTTT. Protein sequence: CASSLERGNTEAFF. The chain links TRBV7-9 to TRBJ1-1; unclear D gene. This CDR3 is built from 14 residues. Trimming cost V 1 base and J 1 base, with 7 bases left between them. From germline, CDR1 is SEHNR and CDR2 FQNEAQ (reference sequence).

The chain uses TRBV18 and TRBJ2-7; TRBD1 matches at 7 bases. With V trimmed by 2 bases and J by 3 bases, 4 bases remained unmatched. Germline V CDR1 and CDR2: KGHSH, LQKENI. The length of the CDR3 is 14 residues. The CDR3 region has the DNA TGTGCCAGCTCACCAAGGACAGGAGACTACGAGCAGTACTTC. As protein: CASSPRTGDYEQYF.

This clone showed up just once. DNA of the CDR3: TGTGCCAGCACCCGGACAGGGGGCGCCGAGTCCTCTGGGAAACTGTTTTTT. It specifies CASTRTGGAESSGKLFF. The chain is built from TRBV3-1 (or the pseudogene TRBV3-2) and TRBJ1-4; 11 nucleotides agree with TRBD1. CDR3 length: 17 amino acids. Looked up from germline, CDR1 is LGHDT and CDR2 is YNNKEL (reference sequence). Unmatched junction bases numbered 18, after V lost 7 bases and J lost 11 bases.

CDR3 in amino acids: CASSLELQGAYSSTF. Here the CDR3 DNA reads TGTGCCAGCAGCTTAGAACTACAGGGGGCTTATTCTTCCACCTTC. The chain is built from TRBV11-3 and TRBJ1-2; 9 bases match TRBD1. CDR1 is SGHNT and CDR2 is YENEEA in the germline V gene. This CDR3 has 15 residues. With 0 bases clipped from V and 13 bases from J, the junction kept 12 bases outside the gene matches.

CDR3 amino acids: CASSHARGTSGATDTQYF. DNA of the CDR3: TGTGCCAGCAGCCATGCACGCGGGACTAGCGGGGCCACAGATACGCAGTATTTT. V and J are TRBV3-1 (or the pseudogene TRBV3-2) and TRBJ2-3, with 13 bases identical to TRBD2. The V gene end was trimmed by 3 bases and the J gene end by 2 bases; junction bases not matched to a gene: 8. Germline V gene sequence: CDR1 LGHDT, CDR2 YNNKEL (reference sequence). The CDR3 extends over 18 amino acids.